One sample yielded the 12 T cell receptor beta chains listed below, sequenced in a study of blood T cell repertoires in COVID-19. Clones were read by immunoSEQ multiplex PCR, and TCRdb kept only the in-frame ones, dropping some. This sample has over 200,000 clones, with roughly 84% found just once. Sample: PBMCs or T cells enriched from blood (not recorded which). These receptors were collected from a woman aged 40-49 years who had recovered from COVID-19.

This clone showed up just once. The chain joins TRBV27 to TRBJ1-1, with TRBD1 identical over 7 bases. Trimming at V came to 0 bases and at J to 8 bases, leaving 6 bases not matched to a gene. This CDR3 is 14 amino acids long. Germline V lookup: CDR1 MNHEY, CDR2 SMNVEV (reference sequence). The CDR3 sequence: CASSLSWRGGEAFF. CDR3 nucleotides: TGTGCCAGCAGTTTATCTTGGCGAGGGGGCGAAGCTTTCTTT.

The chain uses TRBV7-2 and TRBJ1-6; 8 bases are shared with TRBD1. The V gene end was trimmed by 5 bases and the J gene end by 6 bases; junction bases not matched to a gene: 6. CDR1 and CDR2 from the germline V gene are SGHTA and FQGNSA. The CDR3 has 15 residues. The CDR3: CASSLIGQGNSPLHF. CDR3 DNA sequence: TGTGCCAGCAGCCTCATTGGACAGGGTAATTCACCCCTCCACTTT.

V is TRBV9 and J is TRBJ2-3, with 10 bases that match TRBD2. This CDR3 is built from 16 residues. Germline V CDR1 and CDR2: SGDLS, YYNGEE. Trimming took 4 bases from V and 2 from J; bases not matched to a gene: 7. The CDR3: CASSFAAGGNTDTQYF. DNA for the CDR3: TGTGCCAGCAGCTTCGCAGCGGGAGGGAACACAGATACGCAGTATTTT.

This chain links TRBV7-9 with TRBJ1-2; D might be TRBD1 (5 bases). This CDR3 region has 14 residues. V was shortened by 7 bases and J by 2 bases, with 14 bases between the two germline ends. Germline CDR1 and CDR2: SEHNR and FQNEAQ (reference sequence). The DNA of the CDR3 is TGTGCCAGCACCCTCAGTTCAGGGAACTATGGCTACACCTTC. Protein: CASTLSSGNYGYTF. The entire variable domain, with the rest obtained from reference TRBV7-9 and TRBJ1-2, is as follows: DTGVSQNPRHKITKRGQNVTFRCDPISEHNRLYWYRQTLGQGPEFLTYFQNEAQLEKSRLLSDRFSAERPKGSFSTLEIQRTEQGDSAMYLCASTLSSGNYGYTFGSGTRLTVV.

The chain recombines TRBV30 with TRBJ1-4; 7 bases are a match to TRBD1. CDR3 length: 14 residues. Germline-derived CDR1 and CDR2 are GTSNPN and SVGIG (reference sequence). The trim removed 5 bases at V and 8 bases at J, leaving 11 bases unmatched. The CDR3 is CAWGMTGSQEKLFF. The CDR3 DNA follows: TGTGCCTGGGGGATGACAGGGAGTCAGGAAAAACTGTTTTTT.

This chain joins TRBV7-9 and TRBJ1-2, with D maybe TRBD1 (5 bases). The ends were cut back, 0 bases at V and 1 base at J, with 9 bases in the middle. This CDR3 region has 15 residues. Germline CDR1 and CDR2: SEHNR and FQNEAQ (reference sequence). CDR3 loop: CASSLAGEGNYGYTF. CDR3 DNA: TGTGCCAGCAGCTTAGCAGGGGAGGGTAACTATGGCTACACCTTC.

V gene TRBV5-1 combines with J gene TRBJ1-2; possible D gene TRBD1, 5 bases. The ends were cut back, 1 base at V and 3 bases at J, with 13 bases in the middle. Germline assignment: CDR1 SGHRS and CDR2 YFSETQ. This CDR3 has 15 amino acids. CDR3 protein: CASSLTGGLDYGYTF. The CDR3 bases are TGCGCCAGCAGCTTGACAGGTGGGCTAGACTATGGCTACACCTTC.

The chain carries TRBV28 and TRBJ1-1; TRBD1 might be the D (5 bases). The CDR3 has 15 amino acids. V lost 2 bases, J lost 4 bases, and 14 bases lay in between. Germline loops: CDR1 MDHEN, CDR2 SYDVKM. The CDR3 reads CASSLKSWRGTEAFF. The CDR3 DNA is TGTGCCAGCAGTTTAAAGTCCTGGAGGGGCACTGAAGCTTTCTTT.

The CDR3 coding sequence is TGTGCCAGCCGACCGGGACTAGCGGGTCGCGGGGAGCTGTTTTTT. Protein product: CASRPGLAGRGELFF. This sequence joins TRBV27 and TRBJ2-2; 12 nucleotides line up with TRBD2. The CDR3 consists of 15 residues. CDR1 is MNHEY, CDR2 SMNVEV, per germline (reference sequence). The junction had 8 bases not matched to a gene; V was cut back by 8 bases and J by 7 bases.

In its sample, this clone was seen a few times. The chain has TRBV9 and TRBJ2-3, with 11 bases that match TRBD2. Germline loops: CDR1 SGDLS, CDR2 YYNGEE. This CDR3 spans 17 amino acids. Trimming cost V 0 bases and J 2 bases; bases outside gene matches: 5. CDR3 sequence (DNA): TGTGCCAGCAGCGTAGGTTTTAGCGGGAGGGACACAGATACGCAGTATTTT. The encoded protein is CASSVGFSGRDTDTQYF. Full variable domain (remainder filled in from reference TRBV9 and TRBJ2-3): DSGVTQTPKHLITATGQRVTLRCSPRSGDLSVYWYQQSLDQGLQFLIQYYNGEERAKGNILERFSAQQFPDLHSELNLSSLELGDSALYFCASSVGFSGRDTDTQYFGPGTRLTVL.

The V gene is TRBV11-2, the J gene TRBJ1-2; D is perhaps TRBD1 (5 bases). V lost 5 bases and J lost 4, with 17 bases in between. The CDR3 sequence is 15 residues long. CDR1 SGHAT and CDR2 FQNNGV come from the germline V gene. CDR3 in amino acids: CASSPVRGRGYGYTF. The CDR3 DNA is TGTGCCAGCAGCCCCGTGCGGGGGAGAGGCTATGGCTACACCTTC.

The chain recombines TRBV28 with TRBJ2-3; 9 bases fit TRBD2. Germline V gives CDR1 MDHEN, CDR2 SYDVKM. The junction had 8 bases not matched to a gene; V was cut back by 9 bases and J by 1 base. This CDR3 comprises 15 residues. The CDR3 nucleotides are TGTGCCAGTTGCGTGATAGCGGGAGGCACAGATACGCAGTATTTT. Translating gives CASCVIAGGTDTQYF.